This TCR beta chain was captured by sequencing in a study of T-cell memory formation after mild COVID-19. Study information: Among the donors, TCR clusters were largely specific to each donor.

One entry per CDR3 protein, called by TCRdb with MiXCR from the 5' RACE reads. The table lists hundreds of thousands of distinct CDR3 sequences, roughly 20% of them singletons, with about 8.1% in the top ten. This clonotype was recorded many times. The CDR3 is 14 residues long. Trimming removed 8 bases from V and 0 bases from J, with 13 bases in between. Germline CDR1 reads MNHEY; CDR2 reads SVGAGI. V and J are TRBV6-5 and TRBJ2-5; D uncertain. The clonotype comes from an adult woman who had mild COVID-19 (a few samples of this study predate the infection). Cell type and time point are not known. The material sequenced was PBMCs or a T cell subset sorted from them (not recorded which). The chain's CDR3 is CASARRSNQETQYF. CDR3 sequence (DNA): TGTGCCAGCGCTAGGCGGTCAAACCAAGAGACCCAGTACTTC.